Listed below are T cell receptor beta chains from one sample, sequenced in a study of control samples from healthy donors and cancer patients. The table came from immunoSEQ multiplex PCR; TCRdb's copy has only in-frame clones and leaves some out. The profile covers roughly 100,000 clones, with about 83% appearing a single time and less than 15% taken by the ten largest. Material: blood. The receptors here all came from a woman in her forties or fifties in good health. Both conserved end residues are part of each CDR3. The D gene is left open where the match is weak. Only some rows state a clone size, as once, few, many or a class for expanded clones.

size: -
D: TRBD2
J: TRBJ2-1
V: TRBV11-1
CDR3: CASSSGGGGYNEQFF
DNA: TGTGCCAGCAGCTCCGGCGGGGGGGGGTACAATGAGCAGTTCTTC

size: -
D: TRBD2
J: TRBJ2-7
V: TRBV7-2
CDR3: CASSSPGGTIQYF
DNA: TGTGCCAGCAGCTCCCCGGGAGGCACTATTCAGTACTTC

size: -
D: -
J: TRBJ2-7
V: TRBV2
CDR3: CASSESLGSSYEQYF
DNA: TGTGCCAGCAGTGAATCTCTGGGGAGCTCCTACGAGCAGTACTTC

size: -
D: -
J: TRBJ1-2
V: TRBV6-5
CDR3: CASSYSQGDYGYTF
DNA: TGTGCCAGCAGTTACTCGCAGGGTGACTATGGCTACACCTTC

size: -
D: -
J: TRBJ2-7
V: TRBV6-6
CDR3: CASTGLHEQYF
DNA: TGTGCCAGCACCGGTCTCCACGAGCAGTACTTC

size: once
D: TRBD1
J: TRBJ1-2
V: TRBV6-5
CDR3: CASRVPGQHRGYTF
DNA: TGTGCCAGCAGGGTACCGGGACAGCATAGGGGCTACACCTTC

size: -
D: -
J: TRBJ1-1
V: TRBV9
CDR3: CASSVSVSLENTEAFF
DNA: TGTGCCAGCAGCGTATCTGTCTCGTTGGAGAACACTGAAGCTTTCTTT

size: few
D: -
J: TRBJ2-1
V: TRBV5-4
CDR3: CASSLIGGRNEQFF
DNA: TGTGCCAGCAGCTTAATCGGGGGCCGGAATGAGCAGTTCTTC

size: -
D: -
J: TRBJ1-6
V: TRBV7-6
CDR3: CASSLTEDIRYSPLHF
DNA: TGTGCCAGCAGTTTAACCGAGGACATTAGGTATTCACCCCTCCACTTT

size: -
D: TRBD2
J: TRBJ2-3
V: TRBV7-2
CDR3: CASSTAGGTDTQYF
DNA: TGTGCCAGCAGCACAGCGGGGGGCACAGATACGCAGTATTTT

size: -
D: -
J: TRBJ1-1
V: TRBV29-1
CDR3: CSARVVNTEAFF
DNA: TGCAGCGCCCGTGTGGTGAACACTGAAGCTTTCTTT

size: -
D: -
J: TRBJ1-5
V: TRBV29-1
CDR3: CSCGETNQPQHF
DNA: TGCAGCTGTGGGGAGACCAATCAGCCCCAGCATTTT

size: few
D: TRBD1
J: TRBJ1-2
V: TRBV7-2
CDR3: CASSLWTGGYGYTF
DNA: TGTGCCAGCAGCTTGTGGACAGGGGGTTATGGCTACACCTTC

size: -
D: -
J: TRBJ1-6
V: TRBV29-1
CDR3: CSVRDEGLSSPLHF
DNA: TGCAGCGTCCGTGACGAGGGGTTGAGTTCACCCCTCCACTTT

size: once
D: TRBD2
J: TRBJ2-7
V: TRBV12-3/TRBV12-4
CDR3: CASSIAGVGEQYF
DNA: TGTGCCAGCAGCATCGCGGGAGTCGGGGAGCAGTACTTC

size: -
D: -
J: TRBJ1-5
V: TRBV5-8
CDR3: CASSLGVAGDQPQHF
DNA: TGTGCCAGCAGCTTGGGTGTTGCAGGGGACCAGCCCCAGCATTTT

size: -
D: -
J: TRBJ1-2
V: TRBV15
CDR3: CATSRDNGNLYGYTF
DNA: TGTGCCACCAGCAGAGATAATGGCAATCTCTATGGCTACACCTTC

size: -
D: -
J: TRBJ1-3
V: TRBV28
CDR3: CASSPQRAGGNTIYF
DNA: TGTGCCAGCAGTCCCCAGCGGGCGGGAGGAAACACCATATATTTT

size: many
D: -
J: TRBJ2-2
V: TRBV2
CDR3: CASSEARVDGELFF
DNA: TGTGCCAGCAGTGAGGCCCGGGTCGACGGGGAGCTGTTTTTT

size: -
D: TRBD1
J: TRBJ1-4
V: TRBV19
CDR3: CASNRPGQGRGEKLFF
DNA: TGTGCCAGTAATCGCCCAGGACAGGGGCGAGGAGAAAAACTGTTTTTT

size: -
D: TRBD1
J: TRBJ2-1
V: TRBV6-5
CDR3: CASRRDRANEQFF
DNA: TGTGCCAGCAGGCGGGACAGGGCGAATGAGCAGTTCTTC

size: once
D: TRBD2
J: TRBJ2-1
V: TRBV7-2
CDR3: CASSSGLAYNEQFF
DNA: TGTGCCAGCAGCTCGGGACTAGCCTACAATGAGCAGTTCTTC

size: -
D: -
J: TRBJ2-5
V: TRBV5-4
CDR3: CASRRTITQETQYF
DNA: TGTGCCAGCAGACGGACTATTACCCAAGAGACCCAGTACTTC

size: -
D: -
J: TRBJ1-3
V: TRBV28
CDR3: CASSLSGLRNTIYF
DNA: TGTGCCAGCAGTTTATCGGGCCTCAGAAACACCATATATTTT

size: -
D: -
J: TRBJ2-4
V: TRBV2
CDR3: CASSRTEATNIQYF
DNA: TGTGCCAGCAGTCGGACAGAGGCCACAAACATTCAGTACTTC

size: -
D: -
J: TRBJ1-1
V: TRBV4-3
CDR3: CASSQGRGSRAFF
DNA: TGCGCCAGCAGCCAAGGACGTGGCTCCCGGGCTTTCTTT

size: -
D: -
J: TRBJ1-1
V: TRBV30
CDR3: CAWTKTAGGSTEAFF
DNA: TGTGCCTGGACTAAGACCGCAGGAGGAAGCACTGAAGCTTTCTTT

size: -
D: -
J: TRBJ2-1
V: TRBV5-6
CDR3: CASSFTSLNEQFF
DNA: TGTGCCAGCAGCTTTACTAGCTTGAATGAGCAGTTCTTC

size: -
D: -
J: TRBJ2-3
V: TRBV7-3
CDR3: CASSLQTGTPDTQYF
DNA: TGTGCCAGCAGCCTCCAGACCGGGACTCCCGATACGCAGTATTTT

size: medium-sized
D: -
J: TRBJ2-2
V: TRBV9
CDR3: CASSVAGGPPNTGELFF
DNA: TGTGCCAGCAGCGTAGCTGGCGGACCCCCGAACACCGGGGAGCTGTTTTTT

size: -
D: -
J: TRBJ1-1
V: TRBV5-1
CDR3: CASSLAVLRNTEAFF
DNA: TGCGCCAGCAGCTTGGCTGTTCTTAGGAACACTGAAGCTTTCTTT

size: -
D: TRBD1
J: TRBJ1-1
V: TRBV10-3
CDR3: CAISGTGDTEAFF
DNA: TGTGCCATCAGTGGGACAGGGGACACTGAAGCTTTCTTT

size: -
D: -
J: TRBJ2-7
V: TRBV7-9
CDR3: CASSFRDRAYEQYF
DNA: TGTGCCAGCAGTTTTCGGGACCGTGCCTACGAGCAGTACTTC

size: -
D: -
J: TRBJ1-1
V: TRBV6-5
CDR3: CASSQTGNTEAFF
DNA: TGTGCCAGCAGTCAGACAGGGAACACTGAAGCTTTCTTT

size: -
D: TRBD1
J: TRBJ1-5
V: TRBV5-6
CDR3: CASSRDRGRNQPQHF
DNA: TGTGCCAGCAGCAGAGACAGGGGTCGGAATCAGCCCCAGCATTTT

size: -
D: -
J: TRBJ2-2
V: TRBV12-3/TRBV12-4
CDR3: CASSGRTGELFF
DNA: TGTGCCAGCAGCGGACGGACCGGGGAGCTGTTTTTT

size: -
D: -
J: TRBJ2-3
V: TRBV13
CDR3: CASSLRTDTQYF
DNA: TGTGCCAGCAGCTTACGCACAGATACGCAGTATTTT

size: -
D: TRBD1
J: TRBJ1-1
V: TRBV11-2
CDR3: CASSLTQGADTEAFF
DNA: TGTGCCAGCAGCTTAACGCAGGGGGCAGACACTGAAGCTTTCTTT

size: -
D: TRBD1
J: TRBJ1-2
V: TRBV28
CDR3: CASSLRQGAGGYTF
DNA: TGTGCCAGCAGTTTGAGACAGGGGGCGGGAGGCTACACCTTC

size: -
D: TRBD2
J: TRBJ2-5
V: TRBV5-6
CDR3: CASSFELAGRGTQYF
DNA: TGTGCCAGCAGCTTCGAACTAGCGGGACGCGGGACCCAGTACTTC

size: -
D: -
J: TRBJ1-3
V: TRBV11-3
CDR3: CASSLDTKIMGGLGGNTIYF
DNA: TGTGCCAGCAGCTTAGATACAAAGATTATGGGTGGCTTGGGGGGAAACACCATATATTTT

size: -
D: TRBD2
J: TRBJ2-1
V: TRBV7-9
CDR3: CASSLVSGAYNEQFF
DNA: TGTGCCAGCAGCTTAGTTAGCGGGGCCTACAATGAGCAGTTCTTC

size: medium-sized
D: TRBD2
J: TRBJ2-5
V: TRBV7-9
CDR3: CASSQGLAGIETQYF
DNA: TGTGCCAGCAGCCAGGGACTAGCGGGGATTGAGACCCAGTACTTC

size: -
D: -
J: TRBJ1-6
V: TRBV7-3
CDR3: CASSPTLTSPLHF
DNA: TGTGCCAGCAGCCCGACTCTTACCTCACCCCTCCACTTT

size: -
D: -
J: TRBJ1-6
V: TRBV3-1/TRBV3-2
CDR3: CASSQDKITGTQDDSPLHF
DNA: TGTGCCAGCAGCCAAGATAAGATTACTGGGACACAAGATGATTCACCCCTCCACTTT

size: -
D: -
J: TRBJ1-2
V: TRBV7-8
CDR3: CASSLVSIGGPPYGYTF
DNA: TGTGCCAGCAGCTTAGTTTCTATTGGGGGGCCCCCTTATGGCTACACCTTC

size: -
D: -
J: TRBJ1-2
V: TRBV7-9
CDR3: CASSSTKPPTVYYGYTF
DNA: TGTGCCAGCAGCTCAACAAAACCCCCGACAGTATACTATGGCTACACCTTC

size: -
D: -
J: TRBJ1-1
V: TRBV6-2/TRBV6-3
CDR3: CASSPTGGLNTEAFF
DNA: TGTGCCAGCAGTCCAACCGGGGGATTAAACACTGAAGCTTTCTTT

size: -
D: -
J: TRBJ1-3
V: TRBV28
CDR3: CASSLSSTGYRDSGNTIYF
DNA: TGTGCCAGCAGTTTGTCCTCAACAGGGTACAGAGACTCTGGAAACACCATATATTTT

size: -
D: -
J: TRBJ1-5
V: TRBV10-3
CDR3: CAITPDSNQPQHF
DNA: TGTGCCATCACCCCTGACAGTAATCAGCCCCAGCATTTT

size: -
D: -
J: TRBJ1-3
V: TRBV7-8
CDR3: CASSLAQGQNTIYF
DNA: TGTGCCAGCAGCTTAGCGCAAGGACAAAACACCATATATTTT

size: -
D: TRBD2
J: TRBJ2-3
V: TRBV10-2
CDR3: CASRGTSGRQTDTQYF
DNA: TGCGCCAGCAGGGGGACTAGCGGGAGGCAAACAGATACGCAGTATTTT

size: -
D: TRBD1
J: TRBJ2-5
V: TRBV3-1/TRBV3-2
CDR3: CASSQDLLGQSQETQYF
DNA: TGTGCCAGCAGCCAAGATCTTTTGGGACAGAGCCAAGAGACCCAGTACTTC

size: -
D: TRBD1
J: TRBJ2-5
V: TRBV29-1
CDR3: CSVAGGVGETQYF
DNA: TGCAGCGTGGCAGGGGGCGTGGGAGAGACCCAGTACTTC

size: -
D: -
J: TRBJ1-1
V: TRBV7-2
CDR3: CASRRDPLNTEAFF
DNA: TGTGCCAGCAGGAGGGACCCCCTGAACACTGAAGCTTTCTTT

size: -
D: -
J: TRBJ1-2
V: TRBV7-3
CDR3: CASSVGRGGNYGYTF
DNA: TGTGCCAGCAGTGTCGGCAGGGGTGGTAACTATGGCTACACCTTC